The clone carrying this T cell receptor beta chain was counted between two and nine times. What it binds is not known. Time point: persistent/refractory GD, antithyroid drugs over 5 years with positive TRAb. Scientists built the TCR library using RNA that was extracted from PBMCs. The patients were enrolled through endocrinology in Xi'an, China. These data come from a study of regulatory T cells in long-lasting Graves disease. General study results and limits: In persistent patients, shared public clonotypes (about 2,800) outnumbered those in new patients (roughly 1,000). Newly diagnosed patients had higher TCR diversity than persistent Graves' patients did.

Germline lookup yields CDR1 SGHAT and CDR2 FQNNGV. The CDR3 length is 14 residues. Trimming took off 6 bases at V and 3 bases at J, with 14 bases between the two ends. CDR3-region Arm-PCR and iRepertoire HTBI primers produced the TCR beta libraries. Each CDR3 protein is one row after TCRdb ran MiXCR on the multiplex PCR reads. The data show about 660,000 distinct CDR3 sequences, 30% seen once. This sequence joins TRBV11-2 and TRBJ1-1; D might be TRBD1 (5 bases). This sequence was found in a female donor with Graves disease. The input for sequencing was peripheral blood mononuclear cells (PBMCs), taken when the disease was refractory, from a patient treated with antithyroid drugs. The DNA of the CDR3 is TGTGCCAGCAGAGCGACAATAGGGGACACTGAAGCTTTCTTT. It codes for CASRATIGDTEAFF.